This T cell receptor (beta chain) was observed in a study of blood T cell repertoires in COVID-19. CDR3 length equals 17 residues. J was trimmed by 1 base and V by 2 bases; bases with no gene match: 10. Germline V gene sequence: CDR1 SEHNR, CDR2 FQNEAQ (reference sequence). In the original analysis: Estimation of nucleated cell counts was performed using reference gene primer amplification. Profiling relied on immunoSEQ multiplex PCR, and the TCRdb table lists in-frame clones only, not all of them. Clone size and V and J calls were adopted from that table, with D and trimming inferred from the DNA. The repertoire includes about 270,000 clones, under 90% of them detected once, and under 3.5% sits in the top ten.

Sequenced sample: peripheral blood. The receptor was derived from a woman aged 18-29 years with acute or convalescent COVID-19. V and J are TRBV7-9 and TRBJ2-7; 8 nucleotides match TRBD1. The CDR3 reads CASSLMIRQGISYEQYF. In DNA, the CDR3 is TGTGCCAGCAGCTTAATGATCAGACAGGGGATTTCCTACGAGCAGTACTTC. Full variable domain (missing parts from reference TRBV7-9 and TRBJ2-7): DTGVSQNPRHKITKRGQNVTFRCDPISEHNRLYWYRQTLGQGPEFLTYFQNEAQLEKSRLLSDRFSAERPKGSFSTLEIQRTEQGDSAMYLCASSLMIRQGISYEQYFGPGTRLTVT.